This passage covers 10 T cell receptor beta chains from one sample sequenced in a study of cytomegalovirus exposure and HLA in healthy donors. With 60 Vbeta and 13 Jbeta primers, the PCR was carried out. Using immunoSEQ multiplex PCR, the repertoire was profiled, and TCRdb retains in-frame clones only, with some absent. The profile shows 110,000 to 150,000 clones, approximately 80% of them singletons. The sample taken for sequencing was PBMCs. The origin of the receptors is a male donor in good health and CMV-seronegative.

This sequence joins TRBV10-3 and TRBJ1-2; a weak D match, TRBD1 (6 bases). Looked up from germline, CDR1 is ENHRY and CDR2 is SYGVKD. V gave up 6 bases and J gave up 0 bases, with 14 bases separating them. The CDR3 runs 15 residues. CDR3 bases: TGTGCCATCAGGTCAGGGGTTGGGGCTAACTATGGCTACACCTTC. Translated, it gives CAIRSGVGANYGYTF.

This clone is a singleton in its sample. For the CDR3, the DNA is TGTGCCAGCAGCTTAAGGGGGGGCGATTCCTACGAGCAGTACTTC. Its translation is CASSLRGGDSYEQYF. The chain links TRBV7-3 to TRBJ2-7; possibly TRBD2 for D (7 bases). The CDR3 runs to 15 residues. CDR1 SGHTA and CDR2 FQGTGA come from the germline V gene. V dropped 1 base and J dropped 1 base, with 11 bases sitting between them.

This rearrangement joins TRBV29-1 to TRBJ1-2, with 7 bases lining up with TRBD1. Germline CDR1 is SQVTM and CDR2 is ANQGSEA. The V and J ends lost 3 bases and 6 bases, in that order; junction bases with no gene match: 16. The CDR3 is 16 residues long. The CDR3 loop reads CSVDWDVGRGLDGYTF. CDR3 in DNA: TGCAGCGTTGATTGGGACGTCGGCAGGGGGTTGGATGGCTACACCTTC.

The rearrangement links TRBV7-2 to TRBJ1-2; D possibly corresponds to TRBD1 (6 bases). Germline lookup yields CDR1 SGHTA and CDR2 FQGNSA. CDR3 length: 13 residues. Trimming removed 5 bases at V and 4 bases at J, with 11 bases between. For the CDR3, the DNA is TGTGCCAGCAGCCAGGGGTCTGGCTATGGCTACACCTTC. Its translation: CASSQGSGYGYTF. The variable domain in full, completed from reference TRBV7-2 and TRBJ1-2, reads GAGVSQSPSNKVTEKGKDVELRCDPISGHTALYWYRQSLGQGLEFLIYFQGNSAPDKSGLPSDRFSAERTGGSVSTLTIQRTQQEDSAVYLCASSQGSGYGYTFGSGTRLTVV.

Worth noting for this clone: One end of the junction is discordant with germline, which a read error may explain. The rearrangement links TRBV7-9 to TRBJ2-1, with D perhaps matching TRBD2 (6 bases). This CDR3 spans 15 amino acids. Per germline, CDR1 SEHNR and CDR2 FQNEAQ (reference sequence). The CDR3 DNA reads TGTTCCAGCAGCCCCATAGGAGGGTCCTACAATGAGCAGTTCTTC. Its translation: CSSSPIGGSYNEQFF.

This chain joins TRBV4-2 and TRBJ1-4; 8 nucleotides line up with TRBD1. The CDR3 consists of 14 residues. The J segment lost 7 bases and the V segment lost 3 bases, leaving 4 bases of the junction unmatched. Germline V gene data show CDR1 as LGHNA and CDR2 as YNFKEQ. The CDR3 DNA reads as TGTGCCAGCAGCCAGGACAGGGTTGGTGAAAAACTGTTTTTT. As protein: CASSQDRVGEKLFF.

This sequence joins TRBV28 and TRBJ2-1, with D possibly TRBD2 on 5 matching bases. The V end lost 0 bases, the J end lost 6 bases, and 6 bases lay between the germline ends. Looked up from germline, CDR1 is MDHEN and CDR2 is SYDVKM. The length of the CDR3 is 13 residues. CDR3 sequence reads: CASSLWTTNEQFF. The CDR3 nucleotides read TGTGCCAGCAGTTTATGGACTACCAATGAGCAGTTCTTC.

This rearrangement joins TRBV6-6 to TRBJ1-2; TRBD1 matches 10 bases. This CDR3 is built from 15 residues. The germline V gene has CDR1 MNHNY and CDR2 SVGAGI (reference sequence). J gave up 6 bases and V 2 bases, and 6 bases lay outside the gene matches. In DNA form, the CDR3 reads TGTGCCAGCAGTTACACGGGACAGGGGATCGATGGCTACACCTTC. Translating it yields CASSYTGQGIDGYTF.

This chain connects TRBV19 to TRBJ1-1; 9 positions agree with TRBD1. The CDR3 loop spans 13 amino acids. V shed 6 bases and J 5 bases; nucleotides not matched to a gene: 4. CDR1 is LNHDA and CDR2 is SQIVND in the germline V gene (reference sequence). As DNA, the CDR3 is TGTGCCAGTAGGGACAGGGGAAGAACTGAAGCTTTCTTT. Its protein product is CASRDRGRTEAFF.

The CDR3 nucleotides are TGTGCCAGCAGCTTAGGGGAACTAGCTCTAGAGACCCAGTACTTC. Translating gives CASSLGELALETQYF. The chain links TRBV7-2 to TRBJ2-5; possible D gene TRBD2, 6 bases. The CDR3 consists of 15 residues. V was clipped by 1 base and J by 4 bases, with 13 bases between them. The germline V gene encodes CDR1 SGHTA and CDR2 FQGNSA.